This T cell receptor (beta chain) came from a study of T-cell reconstitution after alpha-beta-depleted transplantation in children. This clonotype was seen more than once but under ten times. Between the trimmed V and J ends, which lost 5 bases and 4 bases, there was a span of 12 bases. This CDR3 spans 13 amino acids. The germline gives CDR1 SQVTM, CDR2 ANQGSEA. The TCRbeta library incorporated unique molecular identifiers. TCRdb fed the PCR reads into MiXCR, producing one record per CDR3 protein. The sample lists approximately 590,000 distinct CDR3 sequences; about 10% were seen once. J is TRBJ1-5 and V is TRBV29-1; a possible D gene is TRBD1 (5 bases). Material: PBMCs from the stem cell graft donor, obtained from the stem cell graft. The receptor's source is a human donor who donated a stem cell graft to a child with acute myeloid leukemia. The CDR3 region has the DNA TGCAGCGTTTCGAACCCAGGGAATCAGCCCCAGCATTTT. The encoded protein is CSVSNPGNQPQHF.